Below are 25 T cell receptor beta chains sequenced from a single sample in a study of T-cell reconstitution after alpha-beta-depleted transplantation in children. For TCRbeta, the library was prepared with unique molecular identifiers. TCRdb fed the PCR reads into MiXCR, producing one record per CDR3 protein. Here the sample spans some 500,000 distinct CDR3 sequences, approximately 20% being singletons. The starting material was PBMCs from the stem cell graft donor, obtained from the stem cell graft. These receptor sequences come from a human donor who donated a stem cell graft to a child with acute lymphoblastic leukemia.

The CDR3 protein is CASSRSTGVNEQFF. DNA of the CDR3: TGTGCCAGCAGCCGCTCGACAGGAGTCAATGAGCAGTTCTTC. The V call is TRBV7-2, the J call TRBJ2-1, with D maybe TRBD1 (6 bases). V lost 5 bases to trimming and J lost 6 bases, with 14 bases between them. The CDR3 length is 14 residues. Germline V gives CDR1 SGHTA, CDR2 FQGNSA.

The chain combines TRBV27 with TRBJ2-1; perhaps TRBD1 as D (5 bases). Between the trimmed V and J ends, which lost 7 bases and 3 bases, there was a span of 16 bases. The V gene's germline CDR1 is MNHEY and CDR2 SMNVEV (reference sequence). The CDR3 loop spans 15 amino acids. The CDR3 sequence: CASTLGQGYYNEQFF. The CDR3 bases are TGTGCCAGCACCTTAGGGCAGGGATACTACAATGAGCAGTTCTTC.

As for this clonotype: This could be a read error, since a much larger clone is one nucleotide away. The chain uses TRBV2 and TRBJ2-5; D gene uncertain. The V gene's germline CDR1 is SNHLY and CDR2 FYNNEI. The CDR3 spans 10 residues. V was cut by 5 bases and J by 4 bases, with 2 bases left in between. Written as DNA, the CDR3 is TGTGCCAGCAGTCGAGAGACCCAGTACTTC. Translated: CASSRETQYF.

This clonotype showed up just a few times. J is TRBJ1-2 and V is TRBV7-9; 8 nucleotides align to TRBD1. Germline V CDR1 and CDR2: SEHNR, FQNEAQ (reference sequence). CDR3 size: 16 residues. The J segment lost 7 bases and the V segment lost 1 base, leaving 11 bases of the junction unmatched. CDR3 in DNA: TGTGCCAGCAGCTTAGGGGGACAGGAGATCCACGTTGGCTACACCTTC. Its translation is CASSLGGQEIHVGYTF.

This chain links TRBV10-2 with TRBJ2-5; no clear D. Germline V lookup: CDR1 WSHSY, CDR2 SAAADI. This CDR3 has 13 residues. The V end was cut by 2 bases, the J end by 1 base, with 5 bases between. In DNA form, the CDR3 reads TGCGCCAGCAGTGAGGGCAGCCAAGAGACCCAGTACTTC. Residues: CASSEGSQETQYF.

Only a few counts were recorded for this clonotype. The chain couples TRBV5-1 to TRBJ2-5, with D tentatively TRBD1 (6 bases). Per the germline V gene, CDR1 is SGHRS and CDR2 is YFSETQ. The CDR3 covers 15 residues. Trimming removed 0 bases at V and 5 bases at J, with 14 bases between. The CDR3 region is CASSLEGIQGETQYF. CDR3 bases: TGCGCCAGCAGCTTGGAAGGGATTCAGGGGGAGACCCAGTACTTC.

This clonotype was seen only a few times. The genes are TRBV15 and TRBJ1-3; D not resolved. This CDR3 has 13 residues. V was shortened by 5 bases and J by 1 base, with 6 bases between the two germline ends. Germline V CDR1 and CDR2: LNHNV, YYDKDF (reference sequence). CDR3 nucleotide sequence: TGTGCCACCAGCCCCGGATCTGGAAACACCATATATTTT. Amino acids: CATSPGSGNTIYF.

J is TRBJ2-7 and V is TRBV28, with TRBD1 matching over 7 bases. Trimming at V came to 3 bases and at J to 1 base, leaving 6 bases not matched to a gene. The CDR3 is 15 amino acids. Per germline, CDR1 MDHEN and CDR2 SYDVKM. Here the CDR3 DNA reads TGTGCCAGCAGTTTTCCGAGACAGGGATCCTACGAGCAGTACTTC. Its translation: CASSFPRQGSYEQYF.

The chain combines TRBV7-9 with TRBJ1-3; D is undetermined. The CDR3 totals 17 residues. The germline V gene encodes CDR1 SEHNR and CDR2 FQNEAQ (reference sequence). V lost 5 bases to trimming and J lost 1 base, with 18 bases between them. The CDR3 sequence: CASSHDGIQNSGNTIYF. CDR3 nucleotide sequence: TGTGCCAGCAGCCATGATGGGATCCAAAATTCTGGAAACACCATATATTTT. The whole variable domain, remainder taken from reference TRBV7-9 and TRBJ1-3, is DTGVSQNPRHKITKRGQNVTFRCDPISEHNRLYWYRQTLGQGPEFLTYFQNEAQLEKSRLLSDRFSAERPKGSFSTLEIQRTEQGDSAMYLCASSHDGIQNSGNTIYFGEGSWLTVV.

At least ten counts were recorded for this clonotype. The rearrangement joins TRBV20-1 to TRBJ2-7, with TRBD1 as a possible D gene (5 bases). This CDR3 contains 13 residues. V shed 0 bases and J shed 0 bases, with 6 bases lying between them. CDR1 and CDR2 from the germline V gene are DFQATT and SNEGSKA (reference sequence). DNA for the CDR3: TGCAGTGCTAGAGAGGACACCTCCTACGAGCAGTACTTC. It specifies CSAREDTSYEQYF.

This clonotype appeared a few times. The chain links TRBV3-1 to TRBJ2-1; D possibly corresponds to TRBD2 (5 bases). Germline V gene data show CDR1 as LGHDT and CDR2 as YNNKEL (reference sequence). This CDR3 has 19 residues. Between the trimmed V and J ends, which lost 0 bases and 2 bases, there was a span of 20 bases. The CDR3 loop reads CASSQDVVPATGTYNEQFF. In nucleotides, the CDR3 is TGTGCCAGCAGCCAAGATGTGGTCCCGGCCACGGGGACCTACAATGAGCAGTTCTTC.

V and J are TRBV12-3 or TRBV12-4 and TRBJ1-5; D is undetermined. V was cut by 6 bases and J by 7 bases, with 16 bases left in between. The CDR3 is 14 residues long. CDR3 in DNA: TGTGCCAGCAGAAAGGGAGGGCGTGGGCAGCCCCAGCATTTT. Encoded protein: CASRKGGRGQPQHF.

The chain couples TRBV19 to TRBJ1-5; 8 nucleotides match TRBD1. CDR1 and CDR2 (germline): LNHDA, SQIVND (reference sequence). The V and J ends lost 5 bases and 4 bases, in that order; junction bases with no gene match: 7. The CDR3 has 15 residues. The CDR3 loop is CASSPRTGRNQPQHF. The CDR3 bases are TGTGCCAGTAGTCCCCGGACAGGGCGGAATCAGCCCCAGCATTTT.

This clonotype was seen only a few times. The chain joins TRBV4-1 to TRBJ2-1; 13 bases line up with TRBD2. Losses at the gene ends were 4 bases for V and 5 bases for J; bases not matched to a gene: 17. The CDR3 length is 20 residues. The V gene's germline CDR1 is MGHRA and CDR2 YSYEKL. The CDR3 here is CASSPSRALAGGPLDNEQFF. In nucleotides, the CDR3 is TGCGCCAGCAGCCCCTCGAGGGCACTAGCGGGAGGGCCTCTGGACAATGAGCAGTTCTTC.

This CDR3 is CASSLGNQRRVNYGYTF. The CDR3 nucleotides read TGTGCCAGCAGCTTGGGAAACCAGCGGCGTGTTAACTATGGCTACACCTTC. The chain is built from TRBV5-6 and TRBJ1-2; D remains ambiguous. CDR1 is SGHDT, CDR2 YYEEEE, per germline. V was clipped by 0 bases and J by 1 base, with 16 bases between them. This CDR3 contains 17 residues.

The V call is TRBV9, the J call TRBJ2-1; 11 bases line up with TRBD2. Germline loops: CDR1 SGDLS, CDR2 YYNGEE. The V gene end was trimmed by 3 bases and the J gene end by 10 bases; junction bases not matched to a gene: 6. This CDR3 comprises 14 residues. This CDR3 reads CASSGTSGSGEQFF. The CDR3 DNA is TGTGCCAGCAGCGGAACTAGCGGGAGCGGCGAGCAGTTCTTC. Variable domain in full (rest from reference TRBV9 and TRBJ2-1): DSGVTQTPKHLITATGQRVTLRCSPRSGDLSVYWYQQSLDQGLQFLIQYYNGEERAKGNILERFSAQQFPDLHSELNLSSLELGDSALYFCASSGTSGSGEQFFGPGTRLTVL.

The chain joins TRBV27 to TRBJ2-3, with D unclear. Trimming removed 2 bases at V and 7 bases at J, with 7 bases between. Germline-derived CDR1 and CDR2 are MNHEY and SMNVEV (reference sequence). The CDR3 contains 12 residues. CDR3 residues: CASSLNSNTQYF. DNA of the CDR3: TGTGCCAGCAGTTTAAACTCTAATACGCAGTATTTT.

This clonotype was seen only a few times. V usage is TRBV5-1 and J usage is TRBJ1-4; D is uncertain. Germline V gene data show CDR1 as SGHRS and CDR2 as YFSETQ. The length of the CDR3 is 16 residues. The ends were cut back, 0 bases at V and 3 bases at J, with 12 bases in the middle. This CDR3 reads CASSLGKRPANEKLFF. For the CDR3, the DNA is TGCGCCAGCAGCTTGGGAAAGAGACCGGCTAATGAAAAACTGTTTTTT. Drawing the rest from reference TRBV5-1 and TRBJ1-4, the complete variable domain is KAGVTQTPRYLIKTRGQQVTLSCSPISGHRSVSWYQQTPGQGLQFLFEYFSETQRNKGNFPGRFSGRQFSNSRSEMNVSTLELGDSALYLCASSLGKRPANEKLFFGSGTQLSVL.

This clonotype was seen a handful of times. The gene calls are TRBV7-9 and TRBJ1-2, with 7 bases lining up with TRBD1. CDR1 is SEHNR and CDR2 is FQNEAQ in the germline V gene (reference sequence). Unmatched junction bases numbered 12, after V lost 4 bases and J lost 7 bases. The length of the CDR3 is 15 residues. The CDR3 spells CASSSSRTGRGGYTF. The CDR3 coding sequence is TGTGCCAGCAGCTCGTCCCGGACAGGAAGGGGTGGCTACACCTTC.

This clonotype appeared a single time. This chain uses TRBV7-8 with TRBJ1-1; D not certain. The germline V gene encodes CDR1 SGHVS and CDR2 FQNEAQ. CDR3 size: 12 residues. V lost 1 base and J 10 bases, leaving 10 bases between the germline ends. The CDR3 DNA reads TGTGCCAGCAGCTTAGTTCCCCTCGGAGCTTTCTTT. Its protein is CASSLVPLGAFF.

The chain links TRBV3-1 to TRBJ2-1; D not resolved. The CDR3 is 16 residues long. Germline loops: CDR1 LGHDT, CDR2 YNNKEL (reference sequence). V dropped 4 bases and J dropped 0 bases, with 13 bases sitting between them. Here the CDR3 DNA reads TGTGCCAGCAGCCTCACATGGGGTTTCTCCTACAATGAGCAGTTCTTC. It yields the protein CASSLTWGFSYNEQFF.

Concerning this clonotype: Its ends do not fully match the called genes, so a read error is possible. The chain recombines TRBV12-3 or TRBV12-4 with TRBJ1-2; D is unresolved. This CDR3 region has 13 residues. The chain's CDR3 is CASSTLGYYGYNF. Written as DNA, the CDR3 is TGTGCCAGCAGCACTCTTGGGTACTATGGCTACAACTTC.

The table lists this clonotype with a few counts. The CDR3 DNA is TGTGCCAGCAGCCCGACTAGTCTAGCAATCTATGAGCAGTTCTTC. It codes for CASSPTSLAIYEQFF. The V call is TRBV7-9, the J call TRBJ2-1; the D gene is possibly TRBD2 (6 bases). The CDR3 runs to 15 residues. CDR1 and CDR2 from the germline V gene are SEHNR and FQNEAQ (reference sequence). V was shortened by 5 bases and J by 8 bases, with 19 bases between the two germline ends.

The CDR3 region is CASSLEVGSGGGLQHF. The CDR3 nucleotides read TGTGCCAGCAGCTTGGAGGTCGGGTCCGGAGGAGGTCTCCAGCATTTT. This rearrangement joins TRBV5-5 to TRBJ1-5; D is uncertain. There are 16 residues in the CDR3. The V end lost 0 bases, the J end lost 12 bases, and 22 bases lay between the germline ends. CDR1 is SGHKS, CDR2 YYEKEE, per germline (reference sequence). Combining the CDR3 with reference TRBV5-5 and TRBJ1-5 gives the whole variable domain DAGVTQSPTHLIKTRGQQVTLRCSPISGHKSVSWYQQVLGQGPQFIFQYYEKEERGRGNFPDRFSARQFPNYSSELNVNALLLGDSALYLCASSLEVGSGGGLQHFGDGTRLSIL.

CDR3 in DNA: TGTGCCAGTAGTGCGTCTACGAACACTGAAGCTTTCTTT. Translating gives CASSASTNTEAFF. V is TRBV19 and J is TRBJ1-1; no reliable D call. CDR1 and CDR2 (germline): LNHDA, SQIVND (reference sequence). The CDR3 contains 13 residues. Trimming shortened V by 5 bases and J by 1 base, and 8 bases separated the two germline ends.